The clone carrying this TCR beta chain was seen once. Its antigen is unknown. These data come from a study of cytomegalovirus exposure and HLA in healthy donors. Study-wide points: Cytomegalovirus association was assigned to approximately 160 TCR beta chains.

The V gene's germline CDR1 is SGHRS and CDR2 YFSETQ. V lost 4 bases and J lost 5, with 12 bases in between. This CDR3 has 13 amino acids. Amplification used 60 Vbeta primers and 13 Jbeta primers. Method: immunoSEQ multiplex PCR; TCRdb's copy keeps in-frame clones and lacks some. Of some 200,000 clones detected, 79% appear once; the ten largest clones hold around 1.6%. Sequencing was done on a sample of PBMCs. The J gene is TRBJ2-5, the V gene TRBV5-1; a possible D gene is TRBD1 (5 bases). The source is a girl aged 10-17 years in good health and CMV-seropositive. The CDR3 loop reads CASSLQGVETQYF. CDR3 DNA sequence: TGCGCCAGCAGCCTCCAGGGTGTCGAGACCCAGTACTTC. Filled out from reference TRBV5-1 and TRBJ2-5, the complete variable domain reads KAGVTQTPRYLIKTRGQQVTLSCSPISGHRSVSWYQQTPGQGLQFLFEYFSETQRNKGNFPGRFSGRQFSNSRSEMNVSTLELGDSALYLCASSLQGVETQYFGPGTRLLVL.